The 10 T cell receptor beta chains in this list originate from one sample, sequenced in a study of HIV-infected patients and healthy controls. TCRdb re-analysed the 5' RACE reads in MiXCR, keeping a single row per CDR3 protein. The table lists under 70,000 distinct CDR3 sequences, approximately 21% of them singletons, with approximately 1.5% in the top ten. Sequenced: CD4+ T cells from blood. The receptors shown here come from a human donor in good health.

This clonotype appeared a few times. The rearrangement links TRBV5-4 to TRBJ2-3; 16 bases are a match to TRBD2. The CDR3 contains 16 residues. V was pared by 4 bases and J by 5 bases, with 4 bases of the junction left unmatched. CDR1 and CDR2 from the germline V gene are SGHNT and YYREEE (reference sequence). Here the CDR3 reads CASSLGTSGRGDTQYF. In nucleotides, the CDR3 is TGTGCCAGCAGCCTCGGGACTAGCGGGAGGGGAGATACGCAGTATTTT.

This clonotype was observed a handful of times. The rearrangement links TRBV6-2 or TRBV6-3 to TRBJ2-3, with a tentative D call TRBD2 (5 bases). Trimming left V 6 bases short and J 6 bases short, with 16 bases between. The germline CDR1 and CDR2 sequences are MNHEY and SVGEGT. The CDR3 sequence is 14 residues long. The CDR3 region is CASSLAVLVDTQYF. The CDR3 nucleotides are TGTGCCAGCAGCCTAGCAGTTTTAGTGGATACGCAGTATTTT.

This clonotype appeared a few times. The chain links TRBV12-3 or TRBV12-4 to TRBJ1-4, with D perhaps matching TRBD1 (5 bases). This CDR3 region has 15 residues. The V end lost 6 bases, the J end lost 7 bases, and 18 bases lay between the germline ends. CDR3 region: CASSFGGTGSEKLFF. CDR3 in DNA: TGTGCCAGCAGCTTCGGAGGGACTGGGAGTGAAAAACTGTTTTTT.

This clonotype was counted between two and nine times. This sequence joins TRBV25-1 and TRBJ1-2; the match to TRBD1 covers 8 bases. Germline V CDR1 and CDR2: MGHDK, SYGVNS. The V segment lost 2 bases and the J segment 4 bases; nucleotides outside the gene matches: 0. The CDR3 sequence is 13 residues long. The CDR3: CASSEQGAYGYTF. The CDR3 coding sequence is TGTGCCAGCAGTGAACAGGGGGCCTATGGCTACACCTTC.

The rearrangement links TRBV21-1 to TRBJ2-1; the D call TRBD2 from the table was never checked on the DNA. TRBV21-1 is described as a pseudogene. The CDR3 extends over 16 amino acids. The DNA for the CDR3 is TGTGCCAGGAGGGACGGCGGGGAAAGCTCCTACAATGAGCAGTTCTTC. This translates into CARRDGGESSYNEQFF.

The gene calls are TRBV6-2 or TRBV6-3 and TRBJ2-7, with TRBD1 matching 10 bases. Germline V gene sequence: CDR1 MNHEY, CDR2 SVGEGT. CDR3 length: 15 amino acids. V was clipped by 6 bases and J by 3 bases; unmatched bases: 8. The CDR3: CASRLAGQGVYEQYF. The CDR3 coding sequence is TGTGCCAGCAGATTAGCCGGACAGGGGGTCTACGAGCAGTACTTC.

This clonotype was detected ten times or more. The chain has TRBV6-2 or TRBV6-3 and TRBJ2-3; a possible D gene is TRBD1 (6 bases). Trimming cost V 3 bases and J 2 bases, with 9 bases left between them. CDR3 size: 14 residues. Germline V gene sequence: CDR1 MNHEY, CDR2 SVGEGT. CDR3 sequence reads: CASSYGQITDTQYF. CDR3 sequence (DNA): TGTGCCAGCAGTTATGGACAGATCACAGATACGCAGTATTTT.

At least ten counts were recorded for this clonotype. CDR3 nucleotide sequence: TGTGCCACCACCTTAGCGGGAGGTCCCGCAGATACGCAGTATTTT. This gives the protein CATTLAGGPADTQYF. The chain joins TRBV7-2 to TRBJ2-3, with 10 bases identical to TRBD2. The germline V gene has CDR1 SGHTA and CDR2 FQGNSA. V lost 10 bases and J lost 4; bases outside the gene matches: 11. The CDR3 runs to 15 residues.

The chain uses TRBV7-2 and TRBJ2-5; D might be TRBD2 (5 bases). Germline loops: CDR1 SGHTA, CDR2 FQGNSA. The length of the CDR3 is 14 residues. Trimming left V 2 bases short and J 2 bases short, with 9 bases between. The CDR3 loop reads CASSLFGRQETQYF. DNA of the CDR3: TGTGCCAGCAGCTTATTTGGGAGACAAGAGACCCAGTACTTC.

This clonotype appeared many times. The chain couples TRBV24-1 to TRBJ2-1; D ambiguous. Germline CDR1 KGHDR, CDR2 SFDVKD. The V end lost 5 bases, the J end lost 4 bases, and 2 bases lay between the germline ends. The CDR3 is 11 amino acids. This CDR3 reads CATSVYNEQFF. The CDR3 coding sequence is TGTGCCACCAGTGTTTACAATGAGCAGTTCTTC.